The rows below give T cell receptor beta chains drawn from one sample of a study of neurological immune-mediated disorders. MiXCR was run by TCRdb on the 5' RACE reads, yielding one entry per CDR3 protein. This table has approximately 49,000 distinct CDR3 sequences, about 9.1% appearing once. The material sequenced was PBMCs. These receptors were taken from a woman aged 35 to 49 in good health. The CDR3 runs from the conserved cysteine through the conserved F or W.

CDR3 protein	V gene	J gene
CASSPLMGQLNNEQFF	TRBV12-3/TRBV12-4	TRBJ2-1
CSAQTSGGALATQYF	TRBV20-1	TRBJ2-5
CASSSDRGRLGAFF	TRBV5-1	TRBJ1-1
CASTSTDTQYF	TRBV10-2	TRBJ2-3
CASSVASGSGYGYTF	TRBV9	TRBJ1-2
CASSHRGVLVRNPCSYEQYF	TRBV4-3	TRBJ2-7
CASSFSDRGYEQYF	TRBV6-5	TRBJ2-7
CASSLRAGEAFF	TRBV27	TRBJ1-1
CSAYTLGQGSGYTF	TRBV20-1	TRBJ1-2
CASSQDGQGAGSPLHF	TRBV4-1	TRBJ1-6
CASRLGGTDTQYF	TRBV3-1	TRBJ2-3
CASSPGQGRFGTEAFF	TRBV5-1	TRBJ1-1
CASSLAPHSGQETQYF	TRBV5-1	TRBJ2-5
CASSSSTVSSYNEQFF	TRBV12-3/TRBV12-4	TRBJ2-1
CATSEAGQNTGELFF	TRBV24-1	TRBJ2-2
CASSLGDIVKETQYF	TRBV7-2	TRBJ2-5
CASSLTLRGGSGANVLTF	TRBV7-2	TRBJ2-6
CASSLHGRRGTAFF	TRBV11-2	TRBJ1-1
CASSHPGTGPYEQYF	TRBV7-9	TRBJ2-7
CASIPAGGRNTEAFF	TRBV11-2	TRBJ1-1
CASSEMGLGARAEKLFF	TRBV25-1	TRBJ1-4
CASSLGGLEETQYF	TRBV7-2	TRBJ2-5
CSASILASLNTEAFF	TRBV20-1	TRBJ1-1
CASSQDRRGEQYF	TRBV3-1	TRBJ2-7
CASSYSSSGANTGELFF	TRBV6-2/TRBV6-3	TRBJ2-2
CASSQDPPVAGGVDEQFF	TRBV14	TRBJ2-1
CNSGGKTQYF	TRBV12-3/TRBV12-4	TRBJ2-5
CSAKVMLAKNIQYF	TRBV20-1	TRBJ2-4
CASSLEAGLVNTEAFF	TRBV11-2	TRBJ1-1
CASSLDTTNTGELFF	TRBV5-1	TRBJ2-2
CSGSIGDRYEQYF	TRBV29-1	TRBJ2-7
CSGEGGSYNEQFF	TRBV29-1	TRBJ2-1
CASNFLRGDGSSNQPQHF	TRBV5-8	TRBJ1-5
CASKTGTGGFGELFF	TRBV5-1	TRBJ2-2
CASSPGTNPNYGYTF	TRBV5-1	TRBJ1-2
CASSLNGLAVFGQFF	TRBV9	TRBJ2-1
CSASPILRTGGTEAFF	TRBV20-1	TRBJ1-1
CSAKKAGEDYGYTF	TRBV20-1	TRBJ1-2
CASSLWAEYGYTF	TRBV5-1	TRBJ1-2
CASSPGLGGANVLTF	TRBV3-1	TRBJ2-6
CASSLIGGTGELFF	TRBV5-1	TRBJ2-2
CASSQDTGGITYTQYF	TRBV4-1	TRBJ2-3
CSVVGDSRGVRRKYF	TRBV29-1	TRBJ2-5
CASSPVGAYEQYF	TRBV4-1	TRBJ2-7
CASSRGGHGQFF	TRBV6-1	TRBJ2-1
CSVETQRTDTQYF	TRBV29-1	TRBJ2-3